The 9 T cell receptor beta chains given below trace back to one sample, sequenced in a study of T cells after yellow fever vaccination. MiXCR, applied by TCRdb to the 5' RACE reads, yields one record per CDR3 protein. The sample includes under 100,000 distinct CDR3 sequences, 5.8% of them seen just once. Sequences were derived from CD8+ T cells sorted from PBMCs, sampled 10 days after the yellow fever booster vaccination. These TCRs come from a man between 18 and 35 years old who received the YFV17D yellow fever vaccine.

In this sample, this clonotype turned up a few times. The J gene is TRBJ1-6, the V gene TRBV4-1; the D is unclear. The germline V gene has CDR1 MGHRA and CDR2 YSYEKL. The CDR3 runs to 17 residues. Trimming shortened V by 3 bases and J by 0 bases, and 12 bases separated the two germline ends. The CDR3 here is CASSQDPESSYNSPLHF. The CDR3, as DNA: TGCGCCAGCAGCCAGGACCCCGAGAGCTCCTATAATTCACCCCTCCACTTT.

This clonotype was observed a few times. The genes are TRBV5-4 and TRBJ2-5, with D perhaps matching TRBD2 (6 bases). This CDR3 is 21 amino acids long. The V end was cut by 3 bases, the J end by 2 bases, with 32 bases between. Germline V gives CDR1 SGHNT, CDR2 YYREEE (reference sequence). The CDR3 DNA reads as TGTGCCAGCAGCTCCCCCGGGGTACAGCTCCAGGGTGGGGGGTCACAAGAGACCCAGTACTTC. Encoded protein: CASSSPGVQLQGGGSQETQYF.

This clonotype was observed at least ten times. This chain uses TRBV15 with TRBJ1-2; weak D call: TRBD1 (5 bases). CDR1 is LNHNV, CDR2 YYDKDF, per germline (reference sequence). The CDR3 contains 16 residues. The V end lost 5 bases, the J end lost 5 bases, and 21 bases lay between the germline ends. CDR3 sequence: CATSDRLGTSVYGYTF. CDR3 nucleotides: TGTGCCACCAGCGACAGATTGGGGACTTCCGTTTATGGCTACACCTTC. The whole variable domain, remainder taken from reference TRBV15 and TRBJ1-2, is DAMVIQNPRYQVTQFGKPVTLSCSQTLNHNVMYWYQQKSSQAPKLLFHYYDKDFNNEADTPDNFQSRRPNTSFCFLDIRSPGLGDTAMYLCATSDRLGTSVYGYTFGSGTRLTVV.

The chain links TRBV7-2 to TRBJ2-7, with D unresolved. This CDR3 region has 15 residues. Trimming took 6 bases from V and 4 from J, leaving 19 bases between them. Germline V gene data show CDR1 as SGHTA and CDR2 as FQGNSA. CDR3 DNA sequence: TGTGCCAGCAGTTTGACCCCCTCGCAGGTATACGAGCAGTACGTC. Encoded protein: CASSLTPSQVYEQYV.

This clonotype was counted many times. This rearrangement joins TRBV5-5 to TRBJ2-1, with D unresolved. Germline-derived CDR1 and CDR2 are SGHKS and YYEKEE (reference sequence). The CDR3 consists of 11 residues. Trimming pared 2 bases from V and 9 bases from J, leaving 6 bases between. The CDR3 is CASSLGSEQFF. The CDR3 DNA reads TGTGCCAGCAGCTTAGGTAGTGAGCAGTTCTTC.

V gene TRBV18 combines with J gene TRBJ2-1; D unclear. The CDR3 totals 16 residues. Trimming took off 0 bases at V and 0 bases at J, with 9 bases between the two ends. CDR1 is KGHSH and CDR2 is LQKENI in the germline V gene. CDR3: CASSPPDPSSYNEQFF. The DNA for the CDR3 is TGTGCCAGCTCACCACCTGATCCCAGCTCCTACAATGAGCAGTTCTTC.

The chain couples TRBV6-6 to TRBJ1-2; D may be TRBD1 (5 bases). The CDR3 spans 14 residues. Germline V lookup: CDR1 MNHNY, CDR2 SVGAGI (reference sequence). Between the trimmed V and J ends, which lost 6 bases and 2 bases, there was a span of 13 bases. This chain's CDR3 is CASSPRGRNYGYTF. The CDR3 nucleotides are TGTGCCAGCAGCCCGCGGGGGAGAAACTATGGCTACACCTTC.

This clonotype was seen a handful of times. The chain couples TRBV15 to TRBJ2-3; maybe TRBD2 (6 bases). The germline V and J ends were trimmed by 0 bases and 3 bases, with 7 bases remaining between them. The CDR3 extends over 14 amino acids. The germline gives CDR1 LNHNV, CDR2 YYDKDF (reference sequence). The CDR3 DNA reads TGTGCCACCAGCAGAGATGGGGGGACAGATACGCAGTATTTT. Amino acid sequence: CATSRDGGTDTQYF.

In its sample, this clonotype was seen many times. The gene calls are TRBV5-5 and TRBJ1-1, with a possible D match to TRBD1 (5 bases). CDR3 length: 15 residues. The V and J ends lost 2 bases and 4 bases respectively, with 15 bases between them. Germline V gene lookup returns CDR1 SGHKS and CDR2 YYEKEE (reference sequence). The CDR3 DNA follows: TGTGCCAGCAGCTTAGGGCCCCCCGGGGGCACTGAAGCTTTCTTT. Amino acid sequence: CASSLGPPGGTEAFF.